Presented here are 28 T cell receptor beta chains from one specimen sequenced in a study of CD8+CD57+ T cells in acquired aplastic anemia. Individuals selected for sequencing had exhibited CD8+CD57+ cell expansion on flow cytometry. TCR beta VDJ and CDR3 profiling used genomic DNA as template. TCRdb ran MiXCR on the reads and lists one entry per CDR3 protein. The sample consists of 200,000 to 300,000 distinct CDR3 sequences, more than 45% of them appearing once. Specimen: sorted CD4+, CD8+, or CD8+CD57+ T cells (not recorded which) from PBMCs. All receptors come from a human donor with aplastic anemia.

This clonotype was seen a handful of times. The rearrangement links TRBV25-1 to TRBJ2-7, with 10 bases matching TRBD1. V gave up 4 bases and J gave up 5 bases; unmatched junction bases: 11. This CDR3 is 16 amino acids long. Germline V gives CDR1 MGHDK, CDR2 SYGVNS. In nucleotides, the CDR3 is TGTGCCAGCAGTGGGACGGACAGGGGGATCAAAAACGAGCAGTACTTC. This translates into CASSGTDRGIKNEQYF.

This clonotype has a count of ten or more. The chain is built from TRBV5-8 and TRBJ1-5; D uncertain. The CDR3 covers 11 residues. The V end lost 3 bases, the J end lost 3 bases, and 1 base lay between the germline ends. Germline-derived CDR1 and CDR2 are SGHTS and YDEGEE. CDR3 sequence (DNA): TGTGCCAGCAGCTACAATCAGCCCCAGCATTTT. Its protein product is CASSYNQPQHF. Drawing the rest from reference TRBV5-8 and TRBJ1-5, the complete variable domain is EAGVTQSPTHLIKTRGQQATLRCSPISGHTSVYWYQQALGLGLQFLLWYDEGEERNRGNFPPRFSGRQFPNYSSELNVNALELEDSALYLCASSYNQPQHFGDGTRLSIL.

V is TRBV12-3 or TRBV12-4 and J is TRBJ2-7, with D possibly being TRBD1 or TRBD2 (5 bases each). This CDR3 is 13 amino acids long. With 4 bases removed from V and 3 bases from J, the gap between germline ends came to 10 bases. CDR3: CASSYRDGYEQYF. Here the CDR3 DNA reads TGTGCCAGCAGTTACCGGGACGGCTACGAGCAGTACTTC.

In its sample, this clonotype was seen many times. One junction end does not reproduce the germline sequence, and a read error may be involved. The genes are TRBV20-1 and TRBJ1-3; unclear D gene. The CDR3 is 11 amino acids. Germline-derived CDR1 and CDR2 are DFQATT and SNEGSKA (reference sequence). The CDR3 loop is CSGSEGNTMYF. CDR3 coding DNA: TGCAGTGGTTCGGAAGGAAACACCATGTATTTT.

J is TRBJ1-2 and V is TRBV7-2, with D possibly matching TRBD1 (5 bases). CDR3 length: 13 residues. CDR1 is SGHTA, CDR2 FQGNSA, per germline. V lost 1 base to trimming and J lost 8 bases, with 11 bases between them. The CDR3 DNA reads TGTGCCAGCAGCTTAGGGGGGGAGCGCGGCTACACCTTC. Its protein product is CASSLGGERGYTF.

This clonotype was counted at least ten times. V usage is TRBV10-3 and J usage is TRBJ1-1; no definite D call. From germline, CDR1 is ENHRY and CDR2 SYGVKD. CDR3 length: 13 residues. Trimming cost V 5 bases and J 1 base, with 8 bases left between them. The CDR3 bases are TGTGCCATCAGTACTACTCAGAACACTGAAGCTTTCTTT. Protein product: CAISTTQNTEAFF.

Ten or more counts support this clonotype. The chain recombines TRBV5-1 with TRBJ1-2; D is uncertain. Germline CDR1 SGHRS, CDR2 YFSETQ. This CDR3 is built from 16 residues. Trimming took 0 bases from V and 4 from J, leaving 16 bases between them. The chain's CDR3 is CASSLEYPSLGYGYTF. The CDR3 DNA reads TGCGCCAGCAGCTTGGAATACCCGTCCTTGGGCTATGGCTACACCTTC.

This clonotype was recorded many times. The chain carries TRBV6-4 and TRBJ1-6, with 8 bases aligning to TRBD1. V was pared by 2 bases and J by 3 bases, with 0 bases of the junction left unmatched. The length of the CDR3 is 15 residues. Per the germline V gene, CDR1 is MRHNA and CDR2 is SNTAGT. CDR3 nucleotides: TGTGCCAGCAGTGACGGGACAGGCTATAATTCACCCCTCCACTTT. Translating it yields CASSDGTGYNSPLHF.

Ten or more counts support this clonotype. The DNA of the CDR3 is TGTGCCAGCAGCGCGACTAGCGGGAGTGCCTACGAGCAGTACTTC. Translating gives CASSATSGSAYEQYF. The rearrangement uses TRBV7-8 and TRBJ2-7, with TRBD2 matching 12 bases. This CDR3 contains 15 residues. CDR1 is SGHVS, CDR2 FQNEAQ, per germline. V lost 5 bases and J lost 2; bases outside the gene matches: 4.

The chain joins TRBV24-1 to TRBJ2-5; D could derive from TRBD1 or TRBD2 (5 bases each). The V and J ends lost 3 bases and 0 bases respectively, with 13 bases between them. Germline V gives CDR1 KGHDR, CDR2 SFDVKD. The CDR3 runs 16 residues. The CDR3 coding sequence is TGTGCCACCAGTGATGCCATGGGACGGGACCAAGAGACCCAGTACTTC. It is translated as CATSDAMGRDQETQYF.

The DNA for the CDR3 is TGCAGTGCTAGAGATGTTGGCGGGGGGGAGTGGTACGAGCAGTACTTC. It is translated as CSARDVGGGEWYEQYF. This chain links TRBV20-1 with TRBJ2-7, with TRBD2 identical over 9 bases. V was clipped by 0 bases and J by 4 bases; unmatched bases: 10. The CDR3 runs to 16 residues. In germline, CDR1 is DFQATT, CDR2 SNEGSKA (reference sequence).

V usage is TRBV7-9 and J usage is TRBJ2-5; 7 positions match TRBD2. The CDR3 runs to 15 residues. Germline CDR1 and CDR2: SEHNR and FQNEAQ (reference sequence). V gave up 4 bases and J gave up 0 bases; unmatched junction bases: 5. The CDR3 DNA reads as TGTGCCAGCAGCTATAGCGGGTCGTACCAAGAGACCCAGTACTTC. It is translated as CASSYSGSYQETQYF.

This clonotype was detected a few times. This chain links TRBV28 with TRBJ2-1; weak D call: TRBD2 (6 bases). From germline, CDR1 is MDHEN and CDR2 SYDVKM. The CDR3 is 15 residues long. V was trimmed by 6 bases and J by 3 bases, leaving 15 bases between them. CDR3 residues: CASSSAGTYYNEQFF. The CDR3, as DNA: TGTGCCAGCAGCTCTGCCGGGACTTACTACAATGAGCAGTTCTTC. Variable domain in full (rest from reference TRBV28 and TRBJ2-1): DVKVTQSSRYLVKRTGEKVFLECVQDMDHENMFWYRQDPGLGLRLIYFSYDVKMKEKGDIPEGYSVSREKKERFSLILESASTNQTSMYLCASSSAGTYYNEQFFGPGTRLTVL.

This chain joins TRBV27 and TRBJ2-6, with D hard to call. The CDR3 sequence is 15 residues long. CDR1 and CDR2 from the germline V gene are MNHEY and SMNVEV (reference sequence). The V end was cut by 3 bases, the J end by 0 bases, with 6 bases between. CDR3 sequence: CASSFFSSGANVLTF. The DNA for the CDR3 is TGTGCCAGCAGTTTCTTCAGCTCTGGGGCCAACGTCCTGACTTTC.

This clonotype was detected ten times or more. This chain joins TRBV14 and TRBJ1-1, with D uncertain. The CDR3 length is 14 residues. Germline CDR1 SGHDN, CDR2 FVKESK. The V end lost 3 bases, the J end lost 4 bases, and 12 bases lay between the germline ends. In DNA form, the CDR3 reads TGTGCCAGCAGCCATATAGGGCGAAGCACTGAAGCTTTCTTT. Translation gives CASSHIGRSTEAFF.

A note on this clonotype: Possible read error: a much larger clone is one base away. The chain employs TRBV4-3 and TRBJ2-7; TRBD1 agrees at 12 bases. Per germline, CDR1 LGHNA and CDR2 YSLEER. This CDR3 region has 15 residues. The CDR3: CASGQGQGAGYEQYF. The CDR3 DNA reads TGCGCCAGCGGCCAGGGACAGGGGGCTGGCTACGAGCAGTACTTC.

A note on this clonotype: A junction end diverges from the germline sequence, so it may reflect a read error. The CDR3 coding sequence is TGTGCCAGCAGGACTTACAGTGAGCAGTTCTTC. Protein: CASRTYSEQFF. The chain is built from TRBV27 and TRBJ2-1, with unresolved D. CDR1 and CDR2 from the germline V gene are MNHEY and SMNVEV (reference sequence). The CDR3 extends over 11 amino acids.

This clonotype was counted at least ten times. The CDR3 loop is CASSESSYEQYF. DNA of the CDR3: TGCGCCAGCAGTGAGAGCTCCTACGAGCAGTACTTC. V gene TRBV10-2 combines with J gene TRBJ2-7; no definite D call. Trimming removed 2 bases at V and 0 bases at J, with 2 bases between. Germline CDR1 WSHSY, CDR2 SAAADI. There are 12 residues in the CDR3.

V and J are TRBV9 and TRBJ2-5; possibly TRBD2 for D (6 bases). The CDR3 spans 14 residues. Germline assignment: CDR1 SGDLS and CDR2 YYNGEE. V was shortened by 4 bases and J by 1 base, with 11 bases between the two germline ends. The CDR3 nucleotides are TGTGCCAGCAGCCCACTAGCTCGCCAAGAGACCCAGTACTTC. Protein sequence: CASSPLARQETQYF.

The CDR3 region has the DNA TGCGCCAGCAGCACGGACAATACGCAGTATTTT. This codes for CASSTDNTQYF. V gene TRBV5-1 combines with J gene TRBJ2-3, with a possible D match to TRBD1 (5 bases). The V gene's germline CDR1 is SGHRS and CDR2 YFSETQ. This CDR3 comprises 11 residues. Trimming took 4 bases from V and 7 from J, leaving 7 bases between them.

A word on this clonotype: The CDR3 ends on some other residue instead of the conserved phenylalanine or tryptophan, so this is likely a read error. The rearrangement joins TRBV7-8 to TRBJ1-4; D gene uncertain. CDR1 is SGHVS and CDR2 is FQNEAQ in the germline V gene. The CDR3 has 14 residues. The CDR3 nucleotides read TGTGCCATTCGGCAGGAAGCAACTAATGAAGAACTGTTTGTT. Translated, it gives CAIRQEATNEELFV.

V gene TRBV4-2 combines with J gene TRBJ2-7; 9 bases match TRBD1. J lost 6 bases, V lost 4 bases, and 7 bases had no gene match. CDR3 size: 14 residues. Germline V CDR1 and CDR2: LGHNA, YNFKEQ. DNA for the CDR3: TGTGCCAGCAGCCGAAGCGGACAGGGGAGCGAGCAGTACTTC. Translated, it gives CASSRSGQGSEQYF.

With respect to this clonotype: Being one base from a much bigger clone, this may be a read error. The genes are TRBV19 and TRBJ1-2; TRBD1 might be the D (5 bases). CDR1 and CDR2 from the germline V gene are LNHDA and SQIVND (reference sequence). The CDR3 consists of 21 residues. The CDR3 region is CASSTLVAAKGHTTWNYGNTF. CDR3 nucleotide sequence: TGTGCCAGTAGCACCCTTGTGGCAGCAAAAGGACATACTACTTGGAACTATGGCAACACCTTC.

This chain uses TRBV6-5 with TRBJ2-7; D is undetermined. The CDR3 has 14 residues. The V end was cut by 3 bases, the J end by 4 bases, with 13 bases between. Germline assignment: CDR1 MNHEY and CDR2 SVGAGI. The CDR3 here is CASSYGSNPYEQYF. As DNA, the CDR3 is TGTGCCAGCAGTTATGGTAGTAACCCATACGAGCAGTACTTC.

As to this clonotype: A much larger clone differs from this one at a single base, so this may be a read error. The conserved final phenylalanine or tryptophan is absent from the CDR3, which likely points to a read error. The CDR3, as DNA: TGTGCCAGCAGCTCCGGGGGTTTGGGTCGCAACGAGCAGTACCTC. It specifies CASSSGGLGRNEQYL. V and J are TRBV7-9 and TRBJ2-7, with D possibly TRBD2 on 6 matching bases. Germline V gene data show CDR1 as SEHNR and CDR2 as FQNEAQ (reference sequence). This CDR3 is 15 amino acids long. The V and J ends lost 4 bases and 5 bases respectively, with 18 bases between them.

The DNA of the CDR3 is TGCGCCAGCAGCTCCCTTCAGGCGGGAGGTGAAGCTTTCTTT. Its translation: CASSSLQAGGEAFF. The chain carries TRBV5-1 and TRBJ1-1; the D is unclear. V lost 3 bases and J 7 bases, leaving 16 bases between the germline ends. Germline V gene sequence: CDR1 SGHRS, CDR2 YFSETQ. The CDR3 length is 14 residues.

The CDR3 region is CSATGELFF. In DNA form, the CDR3 reads TGCAGTGCTACCGGGGAGCTGTTTTTT. The V call is TRBV20-1, the J call TRBJ2-2, with D unclear. V lost 4 bases and J lost 6, with 0 bases in between. The V gene's germline CDR1 is DFQATT and CDR2 SNEGSKA (reference sequence). The CDR3 runs 9 residues.

In its sample, this clonotype was seen a few times. V gene TRBV30 combines with J gene TRBJ1-2; D unclear. With 0 bases removed from V and 3 bases from J, the gap between germline ends came to 11 bases. The CDR3 is made up of 14 amino acids. The germline V gene has CDR1 GTSNPN and CDR2 SVGIG (reference sequence). CDR3 DNA sequence: TGTGCCTGGAGTGTGGGTCTACCGGACTATGGCTACACCTTC. Protein sequence: CAWSVGLPDYGYTF.